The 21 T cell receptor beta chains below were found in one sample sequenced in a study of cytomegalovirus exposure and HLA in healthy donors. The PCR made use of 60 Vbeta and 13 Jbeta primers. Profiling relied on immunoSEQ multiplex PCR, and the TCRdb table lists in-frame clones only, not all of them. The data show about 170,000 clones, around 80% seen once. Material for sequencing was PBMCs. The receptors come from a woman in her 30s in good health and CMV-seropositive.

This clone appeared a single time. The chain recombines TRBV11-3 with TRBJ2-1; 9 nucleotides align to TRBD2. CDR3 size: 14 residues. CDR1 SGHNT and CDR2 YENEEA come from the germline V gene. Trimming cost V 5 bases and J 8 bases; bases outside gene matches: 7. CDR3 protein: CASSPGRTSDEQFF. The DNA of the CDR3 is TGTGCCAGCAGCCCAGGCCGGACTAGCGATGAGCAGTTCTTC.

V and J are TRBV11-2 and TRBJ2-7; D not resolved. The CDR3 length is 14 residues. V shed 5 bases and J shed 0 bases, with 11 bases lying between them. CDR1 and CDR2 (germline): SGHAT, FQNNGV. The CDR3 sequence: CASSVARSSYEQYF. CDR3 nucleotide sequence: TGTGCCAGCAGCGTGGCTAGGAGCTCCTACGAGCAGTACTTC.

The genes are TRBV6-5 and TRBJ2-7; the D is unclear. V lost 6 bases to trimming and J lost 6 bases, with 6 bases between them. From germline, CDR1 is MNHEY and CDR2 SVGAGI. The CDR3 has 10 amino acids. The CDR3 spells CASRVGEQYF. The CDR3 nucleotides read TGTGCCAGCAGGGTCGGCGAGCAGTACTTC.

CDR3 residues: CASRSGTGGFYEQYF. The CDR3 coding sequence is TGTGCCAGCAGATCCGGGACAGGGGGCTTCTACGAGCAGTACTTC. This chain uses TRBV2 with TRBJ2-7, with 12 bases lining up with TRBD1. Trimming cost V 6 bases and J 3 bases; bases outside gene matches: 6. This CDR3 region has 15 residues. The germline CDR1 and CDR2 sequences are SNHLY and FYNNEI.

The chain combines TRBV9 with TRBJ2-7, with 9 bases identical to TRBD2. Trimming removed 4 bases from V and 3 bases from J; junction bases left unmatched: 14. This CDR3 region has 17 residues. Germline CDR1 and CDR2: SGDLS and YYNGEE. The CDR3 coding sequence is TGTGCCAGCAGCCCAGGACCCATAGCGGGAGTAAACTACGAGCAGTACTTC. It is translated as CASSPGPIAGVNYEQYF.

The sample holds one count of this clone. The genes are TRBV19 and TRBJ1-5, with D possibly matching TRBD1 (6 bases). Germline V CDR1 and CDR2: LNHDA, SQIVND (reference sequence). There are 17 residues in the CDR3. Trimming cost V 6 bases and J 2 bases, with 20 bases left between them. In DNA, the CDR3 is TGTGCCAGTAGCTTTTCGGGGGGCCGAGGCGGCAATCAGCCCCAGCATTTT. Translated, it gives CASSFSGGRGGNQPQHF.

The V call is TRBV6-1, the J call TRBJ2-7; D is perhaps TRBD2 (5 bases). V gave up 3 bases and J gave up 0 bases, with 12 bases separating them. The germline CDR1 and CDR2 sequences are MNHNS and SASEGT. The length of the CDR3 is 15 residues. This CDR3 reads CASSDRGTSSYEQYF. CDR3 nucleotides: TGTGCCAGCAGTGATAGAGGCACTAGCTCCTACGAGCAGTACTTC.

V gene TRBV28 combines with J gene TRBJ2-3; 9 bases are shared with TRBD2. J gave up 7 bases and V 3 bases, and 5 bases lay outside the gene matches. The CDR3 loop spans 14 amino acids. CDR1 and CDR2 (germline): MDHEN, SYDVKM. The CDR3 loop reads CASSFMAGGNTQYF. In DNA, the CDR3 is TGTGCCAGCAGTTTTATGGCGGGAGGGAATACGCAGTATTTT.

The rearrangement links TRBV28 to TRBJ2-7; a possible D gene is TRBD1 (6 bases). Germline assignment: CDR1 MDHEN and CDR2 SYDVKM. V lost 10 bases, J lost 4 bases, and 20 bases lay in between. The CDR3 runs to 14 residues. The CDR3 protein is CATAQGSHPYEQYF. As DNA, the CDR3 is TGTGCCACCGCCCAGGGGTCTCACCCTTACGAGCAGTACTTC. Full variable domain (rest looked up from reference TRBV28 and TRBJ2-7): DVKVTQSSRYLVKRTGEKVFLECVQDMDHENMFWYRQDPGLGLRLIYFSYDVKMKEKGDIPEGYSVSREKKERFSLILESASTNQTSMYLCATAQGSHPYEQYFGPGTRLTVT.

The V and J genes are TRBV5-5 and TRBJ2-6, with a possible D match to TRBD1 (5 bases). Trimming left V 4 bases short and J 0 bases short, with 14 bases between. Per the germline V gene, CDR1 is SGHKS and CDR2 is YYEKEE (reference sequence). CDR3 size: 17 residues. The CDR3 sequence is CASSGAWGPSGANVLTF. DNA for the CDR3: TGTGCCAGCAGCGGTGCGTGGGGCCCCTCTGGGGCCAACGTCCTGACTTTC.

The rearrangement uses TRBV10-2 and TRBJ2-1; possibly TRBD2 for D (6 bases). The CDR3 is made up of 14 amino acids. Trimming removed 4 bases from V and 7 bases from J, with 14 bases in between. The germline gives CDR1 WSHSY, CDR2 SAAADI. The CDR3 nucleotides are TGCGCCAGCAGTGGGGACTTAGTAGGGAATGAGCAGTTCTTC. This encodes CASSGDLVGNEQFF.

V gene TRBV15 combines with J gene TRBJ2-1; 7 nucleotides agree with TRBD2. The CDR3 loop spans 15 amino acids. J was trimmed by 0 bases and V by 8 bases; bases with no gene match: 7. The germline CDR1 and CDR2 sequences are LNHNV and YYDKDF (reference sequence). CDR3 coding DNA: TGTGCCACCGGAGCGGGACTCCTCTCCTACAATGAGCAGTTCTTC. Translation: CATGAGLLSYNEQFF. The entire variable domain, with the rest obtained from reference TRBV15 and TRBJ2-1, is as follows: DAMVIQNPRYQVTQFGKPVTLSCSQTLNHNVMYWYQQKSSQAPKLLFHYYDKDFNNEADTPDNFQSRRPNTSFCFLDIRSPGLGDTAMYLCATGAGLLSYNEQFFGPGTRLTVL.

The CDR3 DNA sequence: TGTGCCAGCTCAGGGCGAACCAGCTCCTACGAGCAGTACTTC. Its translation is CASSGRTSSYEQYF. The V gene is TRBV10-3, the J gene TRBJ2-7; TRBD1 might be the D (5 bases). This CDR3 is 14 amino acids long. From germline, CDR1 is ENHRY and CDR2 SYGVKD. V gave up 10 bases and J gave up 0 bases, with 16 bases separating them.

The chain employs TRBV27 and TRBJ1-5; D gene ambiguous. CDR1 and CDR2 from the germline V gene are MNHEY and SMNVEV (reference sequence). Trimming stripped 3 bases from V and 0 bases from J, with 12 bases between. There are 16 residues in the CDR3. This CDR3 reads CASSFVPPGSNQPQHF. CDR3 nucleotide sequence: TGTGCCAGCAGTTTTGTTCCCCCAGGTAGCAATCAGCCCCAGCATTTT.

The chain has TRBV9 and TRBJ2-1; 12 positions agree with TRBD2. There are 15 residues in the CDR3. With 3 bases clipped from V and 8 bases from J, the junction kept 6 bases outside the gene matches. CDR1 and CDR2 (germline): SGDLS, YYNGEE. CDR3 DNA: TGTGCCAGCAGCGCCCCTAGCGGGGGGGTCGATGAGCAGTTCTTC. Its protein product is CASSAPSGGVDEQFF.

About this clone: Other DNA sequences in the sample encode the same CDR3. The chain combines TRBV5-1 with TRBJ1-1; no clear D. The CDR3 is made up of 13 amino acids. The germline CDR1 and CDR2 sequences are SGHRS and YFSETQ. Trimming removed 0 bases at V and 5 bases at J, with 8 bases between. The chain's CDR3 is CASSLGRDTEAFF. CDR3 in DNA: TGCGCCAGCAGCTTGGGACGGGATACTGAAGCTTTCTTT.

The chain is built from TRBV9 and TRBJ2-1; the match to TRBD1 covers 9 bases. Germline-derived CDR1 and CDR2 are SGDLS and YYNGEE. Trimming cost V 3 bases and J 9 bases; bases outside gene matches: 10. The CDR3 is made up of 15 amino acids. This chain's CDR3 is CASSARPGQGPEQFF. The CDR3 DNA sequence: TGTGCCAGCAGCGCCCGACCGGGACAGGGTCCTGAGCAGTTCTTC.

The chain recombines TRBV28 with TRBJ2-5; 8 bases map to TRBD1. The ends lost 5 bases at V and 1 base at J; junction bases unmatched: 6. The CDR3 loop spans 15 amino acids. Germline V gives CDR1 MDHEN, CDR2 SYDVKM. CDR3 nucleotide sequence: TGTGCCAGCAGTCCCAGGGGGCGCATCCAAGAGACCCAGTACTTC. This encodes CASSPRGRIQETQYF.

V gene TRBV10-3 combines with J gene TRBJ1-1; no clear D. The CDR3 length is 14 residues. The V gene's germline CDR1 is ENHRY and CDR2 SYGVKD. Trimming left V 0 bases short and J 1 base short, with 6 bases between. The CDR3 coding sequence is TGTGCCATCAGTGAGTCGCGGGGGAACACTGAAGCTTTCTTT. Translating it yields CAISESRGNTEAFF.

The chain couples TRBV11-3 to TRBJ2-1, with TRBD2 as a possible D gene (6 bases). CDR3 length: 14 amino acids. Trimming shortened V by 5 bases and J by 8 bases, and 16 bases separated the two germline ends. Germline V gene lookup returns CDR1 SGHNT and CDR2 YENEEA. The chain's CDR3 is CASSPEGAGDEQFF. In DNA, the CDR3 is TGTGCCAGCAGCCCGGAAGGAGCGGGCGATGAGCAGTTCTTC.

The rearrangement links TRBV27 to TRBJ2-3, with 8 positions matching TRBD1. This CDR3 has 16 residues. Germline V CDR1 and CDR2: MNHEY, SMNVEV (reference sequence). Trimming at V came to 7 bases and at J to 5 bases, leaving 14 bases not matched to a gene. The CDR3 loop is CASNTQGAPKVDTQYF. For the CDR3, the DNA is TGTGCCAGCAATACCCAGGGGGCCCCCAAGGTAGATACGCAGTATTTT.